This is a list of T cell receptor beta chains from one sample in a study of T cells in Graves' hyperthyroidism and ophthalmopathy. In TCRdb, the multiplex PCR reads were re-called with MiXCR into one record per CDR3 protein. The sample includes around 210,000 distinct CDR3 sequences, less than 20% of them seen just once. Sequences were obtained from blood. These receptors were obtained from a woman aged 50 to 65 with Graves' hyperthyroidism. Each CDR3 is given with its conserved first and last residue. Each record gives: V gene, J gene, D gene, clone size, CDR3 length, CDR3 protein, CDR3 DNA. The D gene is left open where the match is weak. Clone sizes are given selectively: once, few, many, or a class where the clone is expanded.

v_call: TRBV20-1
j_call: TRBJ2-1
d_call: .
clone_size: many
cdr3_length: 12
cdr3_aa: CSATLGGNEQFF
cdr3_nt: TGCAGTGCCACCCTTGGGGGTAATGAGCAGTTCTTC

v_call: TRBV13
j_call: TRBJ2-3
d_call: .
clone_size: many
cdr3_length: 15
cdr3_aa: CASSRDPDITDTQYF
cdr3_nt: TGTGCCAGCAGCAGAGACCCGGACATCACAGATACGCAGTATTTT

v_call: TRBV19
j_call: TRBJ1-2
d_call: TRBD1
clone_size: .
cdr3_length: 14
cdr3_aa: CATAPAGTGNGYTF
cdr3_nt: TGTGCCACCGCCCCAGCGGGGACAGGGAACGGCTACACCTTC

v_call: TRBV12-3/TRBV12-4
j_call: TRBJ2-7
d_call: .
clone_size: many
cdr3_length: 14
cdr3_aa: CASSPSRRTYEQYF
cdr3_nt: TGTGCCAGCAGCCCCTCCCGGCGGACCTACGAGCAGTACTTC

v_call: TRBV7-9
j_call: TRBJ2-7
d_call: TRBD2
clone_size: many
cdr3_length: 17
cdr3_aa: CASSSVGLADSSYEQYF
cdr3_nt: TGTGCCAGCAGCAGCGTGGGACTAGCGGACAGCTCCTACGAGCAGTACTTC

v_call: TRBV11-3
j_call: TRBJ1-2
d_call: TRBD1
clone_size: .
cdr3_length: 13
cdr3_aa: CASGRGQGSGYTF
cdr3_nt: TGTGCCAGCGGAAGGGGACAGGGCTCTGGCTACACCTTC

v_call: TRBV2
j_call: TRBJ2-2
d_call: .
clone_size: many
cdr3_length: 13
cdr3_aa: CASQVRNTGELFF
cdr3_nt: TGTGCCAGCCAAGTCCGGAACACCGGGGAGCTGTTTTTT

v_call: TRBV27
j_call: TRBJ1-4
d_call: TRBD1
clone_size: .
cdr3_length: 17
cdr3_aa: CASSPSREQGAVEKLFF
cdr3_nt: TGTGCCAGCAGTCCATCCCGAGAACAGGGGGCGGTGGAAAAACTGTTTTTT

v_call: TRBV3-1
j_call: TRBJ2-3
d_call: .
clone_size: .
cdr3_length: 17
cdr3_aa: CASNHKPSLAPGDTQYF
cdr3_nt: TGTGCCAGCAACCACAAGCCCAGCCTAGCGCCAGGGGATACGCAGTATTTT

v_call: TRBV5-1
j_call: TRBJ1-2
d_call: TRBD1
clone_size: many
cdr3_length: 15
cdr3_aa: CASSSGTGINYGYTF
cdr3_nt: TGCGCCAGCAGCTCGGGGACAGGGATAAACTATGGCTACACCTTC

v_call: TRBV7-9
j_call: TRBJ2-7
d_call: .
clone_size: many
cdr3_length: 14
cdr3_aa: CASSLRNADYEQYF
cdr3_nt: TGTGCCAGCAGCTTAAGAAACGCAGACTACGAGCAGTACTTC

v_call: TRBV12-5
j_call: TRBJ1-1
d_call: TRBD1
clone_size: many
cdr3_length: 15
cdr3_aa: CASGLVQGQGTEAFF
cdr3_nt: TGTGCTAGTGGTTTGGTACAGGGGCAGGGCACTGAAGCTTTCTTT

v_call: TRBV19
j_call: TRBJ1-5
d_call: .
clone_size: .
cdr3_length: 14
cdr3_aa: CASNPGLENQPQHF
cdr3_nt: TGTGCCAGTAACCCGGGACTGGAAAATCAGCCCCAGCATTTT

v_call: TRBV6-1
j_call: TRBJ1-6
d_call: TRBD1
clone_size: few
cdr3_length: 15
cdr3_aa: CASSETQGARSPLHF
cdr3_nt: TGTGCCAGCAGTGAAACCCAGGGGGCTCGTTCACCCCTCCACTTT

v_call: TRBV5-6
j_call: TRBJ2-3
d_call: .
clone_size: .
cdr3_length: 18
cdr3_aa: CASSFPQISGPSTDTQYF
cdr3_nt: TGTGCCAGCAGCTTTCCCCAAATTAGCGGACCGAGCACAGATACGCAGTATTTT

v_call: TRBV12-3/TRBV12-4
j_call: TRBJ1-1
d_call: .
clone_size: many
cdr3_length: 13
cdr3_aa: CASSPSQTGEAFF
cdr3_nt: TGTGCCAGCAGTCCCTCACAGACCGGTGAAGCTTTCTTT

v_call: TRBV13
j_call: TRBJ2-2
d_call: TRBD2
clone_size: few
cdr3_length: 18
cdr3_aa: CASSLELLAGGPGGELFF
cdr3_nt: TGTGCCAGCAGCTTGGAGCTACTAGCGGGAGGGCCTGGCGGGGAGCTGTTTTTT

v_call: TRBV2
j_call: TRBJ2-7
d_call: TRBD2
clone_size: .
cdr3_length: 15
cdr3_aa: CASIPGLAGGSEQYF
cdr3_nt: TGTGCCAGCATCCCGGGACTAGCGGGAGGAAGCGAGCAGTACTTC

v_call: TRBV11-3
j_call: TRBJ2-3
d_call: TRBD1
clone_size: .
cdr3_length: 16
cdr3_aa: CASSSRTGMSTDTQYF
cdr3_nt: TGTGCCAGCAGCTCCCGGACAGGGATGAGCACAGATACGCAGTATTTT

v_call: TRBV9
j_call: TRBJ1-6
d_call: TRBD1
clone_size: few
cdr3_length: 15
cdr3_aa: CASSTLQGAGSPLHF
cdr3_nt: TGTGCCAGCAGCACACTTCAGGGGGCTGGCTCACCCCTCCACTTT

v_call: TRBV2
j_call: TRBJ2-2
d_call: TRBD2
clone_size: .
cdr3_length: 16
cdr3_aa: CASSINSGTSTGELFF
cdr3_nt: TGTGCCAGCAGTATCAACTCCGGGACTAGCACCGGGGAGCTGTTTTTT

v_call: TRBV7-2
j_call: TRBJ2-5
d_call: .
clone_size: many
cdr3_length: 13
cdr3_aa: CASSPRPLGTQYF
cdr3_nt: TGTGCCAGCAGCCCCCGACCCCTGGGGACCCAGTACTTC

v_call: TRBV20-1
j_call: TRBJ1-5
d_call: .
clone_size: many
cdr3_length: 16
cdr3_aa: CSARVHLQGGSQPQHF
cdr3_nt: TGCAGTGCTAGAGTGCATCTTCAGGGAGGTAGTCAGCCCCAGCATTTT

v_call: TRBV11-2
j_call: TRBJ1-2
d_call: .
clone_size: .
cdr3_length: 15
cdr3_aa: CASSPRDKIYYGYTF
cdr3_nt: TGTGCCAGCAGCCCTCGGGACAAGATCTACTATGGCTACACCTTC

v_call: TRBV7-9
j_call: TRBJ2-5
d_call: .
clone_size: .
cdr3_length: 14
cdr3_aa: CASSSTSNQETQYF
cdr3_nt: TGTGCCAGCAGCTCTACTAGCAACCAAGAGACCCAGTACTTC

v_call: TRBV12-3/TRBV12-4
j_call: TRBJ2-2
d_call: TRBD2
clone_size: .
cdr3_length: 18
cdr3_aa: CASSFLAGVYANTGELFF
cdr3_nt: TGTGCCAGCAGTTTTCTAGCGGGAGTATACGCGAACACCGGGGAGCTGTTTTTT

v_call: TRBV5-1
j_call: TRBJ2-1
d_call: TRBD2
clone_size: few
cdr3_length: 15
cdr3_aa: CASSLERDPYNEQFF
cdr3_nt: TGCGCCAGCAGCTTGGAGCGGGATCCCTACAATGAGCAGTTCTTC

v_call: TRBV11-2
j_call: TRBJ2-1
d_call: .
clone_size: many
cdr3_length: 16
cdr3_aa: CASSGARISSYNEQFF
cdr3_nt: TGTGCCAGCAGTGGGGCGCGGATAAGCTCCTACAATGAGCAGTTCTTC